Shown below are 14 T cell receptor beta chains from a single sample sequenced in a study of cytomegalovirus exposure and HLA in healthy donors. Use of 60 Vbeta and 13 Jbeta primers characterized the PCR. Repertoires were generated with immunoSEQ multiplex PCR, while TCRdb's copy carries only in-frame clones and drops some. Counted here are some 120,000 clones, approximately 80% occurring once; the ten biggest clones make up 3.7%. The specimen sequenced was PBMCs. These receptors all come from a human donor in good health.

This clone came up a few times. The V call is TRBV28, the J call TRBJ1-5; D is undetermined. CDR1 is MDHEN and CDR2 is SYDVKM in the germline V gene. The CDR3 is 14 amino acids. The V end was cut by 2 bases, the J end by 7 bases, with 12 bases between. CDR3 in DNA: TGTGCCAGCAGTTTAATCGGTTTGAGGCAGCCCCAGCATTTT. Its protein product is CASSLIGLRQPQHF.

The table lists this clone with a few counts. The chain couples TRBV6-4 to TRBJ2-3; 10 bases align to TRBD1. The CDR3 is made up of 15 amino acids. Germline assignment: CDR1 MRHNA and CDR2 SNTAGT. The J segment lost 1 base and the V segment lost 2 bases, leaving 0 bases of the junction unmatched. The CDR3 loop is CASSDGTGGTDTQYF. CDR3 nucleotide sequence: TGTGCCAGCAGTGACGGGACAGGGGGCACAGATACGCAGTATTTT.

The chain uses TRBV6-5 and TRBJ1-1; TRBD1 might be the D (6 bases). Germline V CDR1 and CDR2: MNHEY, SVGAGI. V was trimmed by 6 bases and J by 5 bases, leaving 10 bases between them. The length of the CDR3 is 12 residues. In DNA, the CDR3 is TGTGCCAGCAGAGCCGGGACAACTGAAGCTTTCTTT. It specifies CASRAGTTEAFF.

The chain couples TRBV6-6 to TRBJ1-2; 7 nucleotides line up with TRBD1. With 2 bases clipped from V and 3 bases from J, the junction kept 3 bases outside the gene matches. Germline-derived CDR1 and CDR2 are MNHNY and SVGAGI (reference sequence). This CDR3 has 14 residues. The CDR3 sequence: CASSYQDRDYGYTF. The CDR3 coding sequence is TGTGCCAGCAGTTACCAAGACAGGGACTATGGCTACACCTTC.

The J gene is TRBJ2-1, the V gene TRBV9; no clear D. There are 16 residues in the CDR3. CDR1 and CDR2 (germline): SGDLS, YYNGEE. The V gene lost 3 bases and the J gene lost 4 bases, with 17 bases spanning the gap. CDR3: CASSAGSGTSYNEQFF. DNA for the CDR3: TGTGCCAGCAGCGCCGGATCAGGAACGTCGTACAATGAGCAGTTCTTC.

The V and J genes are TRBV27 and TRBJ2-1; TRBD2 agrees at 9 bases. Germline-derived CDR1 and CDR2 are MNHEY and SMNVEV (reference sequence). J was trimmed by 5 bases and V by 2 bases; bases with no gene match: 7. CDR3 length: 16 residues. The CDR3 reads CASSLGASGENNEQFF. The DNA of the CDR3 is TGTGCCAGCAGTTTAGGGGCTAGCGGGGAAAACAATGAGCAGTTCTTC.

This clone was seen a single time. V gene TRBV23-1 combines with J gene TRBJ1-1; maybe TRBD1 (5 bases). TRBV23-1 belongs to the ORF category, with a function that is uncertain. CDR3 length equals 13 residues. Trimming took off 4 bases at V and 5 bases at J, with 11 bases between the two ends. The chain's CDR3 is CASSRGGETEAFF. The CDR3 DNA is TGCGCCAGCAGTCGGGGAGGGGAGACTGAAGCTTTCTTT.

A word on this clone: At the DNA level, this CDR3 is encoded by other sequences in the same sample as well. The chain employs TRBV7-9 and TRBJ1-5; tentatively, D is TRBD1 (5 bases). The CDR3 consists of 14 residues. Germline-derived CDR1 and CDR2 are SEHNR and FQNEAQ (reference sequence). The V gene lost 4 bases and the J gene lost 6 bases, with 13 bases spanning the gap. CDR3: CASSSPGRGQPQHF. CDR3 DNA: TGTGCCAGCAGCTCCCCGGGGCGGGGTCAGCCCCAGCATTTT.

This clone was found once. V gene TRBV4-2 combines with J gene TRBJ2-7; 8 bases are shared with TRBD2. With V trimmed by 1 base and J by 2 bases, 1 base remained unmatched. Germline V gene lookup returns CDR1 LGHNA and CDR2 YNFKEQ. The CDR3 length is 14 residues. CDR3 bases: TGTGCCAGCAGCCAAGGAGCGGGAGCCTACGAGCAGTACTTC. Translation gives CASSQGAGAYEQYF.

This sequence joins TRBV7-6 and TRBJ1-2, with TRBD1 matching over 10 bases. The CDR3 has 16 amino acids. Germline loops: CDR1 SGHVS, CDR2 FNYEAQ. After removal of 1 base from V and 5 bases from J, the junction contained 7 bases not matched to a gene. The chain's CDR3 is CASSLGQGAVGYGYTF. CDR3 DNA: TGTGCCAGCAGCTTAGGACAGGGGGCAGTAGGGTATGGCTACACCTTC.

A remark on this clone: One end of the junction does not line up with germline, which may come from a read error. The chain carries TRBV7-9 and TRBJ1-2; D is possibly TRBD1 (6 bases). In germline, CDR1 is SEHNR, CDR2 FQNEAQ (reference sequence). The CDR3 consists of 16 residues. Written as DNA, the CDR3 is TGTGCCAGCAGCTTAGCCAGACAGGTCCTGGTGGATGGCTACGCCTTC. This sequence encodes CASSLARQVLVDGYAF.

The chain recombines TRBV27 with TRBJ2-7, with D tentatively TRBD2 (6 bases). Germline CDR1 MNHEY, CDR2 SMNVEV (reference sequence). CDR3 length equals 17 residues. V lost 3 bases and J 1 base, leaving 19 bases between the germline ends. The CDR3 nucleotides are TGTGCCAGCAGTTTGGGAACGCGGGGAGTAGTATCCTACGAGCAGTACTTC. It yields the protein CASSLGTRGVVSYEQYF.

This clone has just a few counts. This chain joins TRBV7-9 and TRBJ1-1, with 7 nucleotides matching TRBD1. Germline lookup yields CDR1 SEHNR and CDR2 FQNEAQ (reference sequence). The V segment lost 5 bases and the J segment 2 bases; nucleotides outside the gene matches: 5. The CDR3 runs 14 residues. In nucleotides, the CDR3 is TGTGCCAGCAGCCCAACAGGGGCTAACACTGAAGCTTTCTTT. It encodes CASSPTGANTEAFF.

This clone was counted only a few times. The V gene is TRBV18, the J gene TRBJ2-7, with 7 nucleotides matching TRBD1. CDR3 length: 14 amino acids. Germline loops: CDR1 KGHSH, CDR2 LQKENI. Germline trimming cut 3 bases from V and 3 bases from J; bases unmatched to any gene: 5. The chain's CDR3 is CASSPTGVGYEQYF. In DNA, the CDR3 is TGTGCCAGCTCACCCACAGGGGTGGGCTACGAGCAGTACTTC.